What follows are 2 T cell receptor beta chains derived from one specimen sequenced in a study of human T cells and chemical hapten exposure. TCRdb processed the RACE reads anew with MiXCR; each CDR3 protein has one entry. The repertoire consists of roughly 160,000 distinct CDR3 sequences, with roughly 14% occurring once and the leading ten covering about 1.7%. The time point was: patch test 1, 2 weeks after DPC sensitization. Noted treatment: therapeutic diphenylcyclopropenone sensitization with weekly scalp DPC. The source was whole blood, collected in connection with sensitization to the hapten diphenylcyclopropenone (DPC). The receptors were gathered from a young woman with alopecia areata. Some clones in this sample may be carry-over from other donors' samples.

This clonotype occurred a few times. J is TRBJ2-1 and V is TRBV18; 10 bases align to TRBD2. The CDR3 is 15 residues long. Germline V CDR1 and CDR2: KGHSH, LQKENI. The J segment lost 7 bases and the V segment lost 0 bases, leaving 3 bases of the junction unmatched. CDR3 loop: CASSPPSGRANEQFF. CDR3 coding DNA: TGTGCCAGCTCACCACCCAGCGGGAGGGCAAATGAGCAGTTCTTC.

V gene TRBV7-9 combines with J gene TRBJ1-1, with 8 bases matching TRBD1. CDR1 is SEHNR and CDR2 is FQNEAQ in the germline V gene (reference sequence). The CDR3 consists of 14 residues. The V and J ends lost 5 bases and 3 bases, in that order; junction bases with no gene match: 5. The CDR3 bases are TGTGCCAGCAGCCGACAGGGGACCGACACTGAAGCTTTCTTT. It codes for CASSRQGTDTEAFF.